This T cell receptor (beta chain) stems from a study of sequential checkpoint blockade in melanoma. Study in general: Randomization was 1:1 between first-line nivolumab→ipilimumab and ipilimumab→nivolumab. Both treatment sequences were followed by maintenance nivolumab.

The CDR3 extends over 17 amino acids. In germline, CDR1 is KGHSH, CDR2 LQKENI. J gave up 4 bases and V 6 bases, and 15 bases lay outside the gene matches. The table came from immunoSEQ multiplex PCR; TCRdb's copy has only in-frame clones and leaves some out. The sample consists of about 15,000 clones, under 85% of them appearing once. Sample treatment: randomized to nivolumab then ipilimumab (arm A) or the reverse (arm B). No patient had prior DNA-damaging chemotherapy. Live CD3+CD8+ CD19− CD56− cells were sorted from PBMCs. This clone showed up just once. The J gene is TRBJ2-1, the V gene TRBV18; the match to TRBD2 covers 7 bases. The specimen was CD8+ T cells sorted from blood (inferred from file names), collected from a patient given nivolumab and ipilimumab in sequence. This TCR came from a human donor with melanoma. CDR3 sequence: CASSLVGFSGSYNEQFF. CDR3 coding DNA: TGTGCCAGCTCTCTCGTTGGTTTTAGCGGGTCATACAATGAGCAGTTCTTC. Based on the CDR3 plus reference TRBV18 and TRBJ2-1, the full variable domain is NAGVMQNPRHLVRRRGQEARLRCSPMKGHSHVYWYRQLPEEGLKFMVYLQKENIIDESGMPKERFSAEFPKEGPSILRIQQVVRGDSAAYFCASSLVGFSGSYNEQFFGPGTRLTVL.